This is a list of T cell receptor beta chains from one sample in a study of beta chain features in type 1 diabetes. The assay was immunoSEQ multiplex PCR, and TCRdb's table has in-frame clones only and misses some. The data contain more than 550,000 clones, more than 12% of them singletons. Sequencing was carried out using naive CD4+ T cells from blood. The receptors originated from a man aged 18 to 29 with type 1 diabetes. Both conserved end residues are part of each CDR3. A D gene is named only where the DNA matches it firmly. Rows give clone size only sometimes, using once, few, many, or a class for an expanded clone.

v_call	d_call	j_call	clone_size	cdr3_aa	cdr3_nt
TRBV7-9	.	TRBJ2-2	.	CASNLGGNTGELFF	TGTGCCAGCAATCTCGGAGGGAACACCGGGGAGCTGTTTTTT
TRBV30	TRBD1	TRBJ2-5	.	CAWTGGSQETQYF	TGTGCCTGGACAGGGGGTTCCCAAGAGACCCAGTACTTC
TRBV12-5	.	TRBJ2-1	.	CASGFSGSLSYNEQFF	TGTGCTAGTGGTTTCTCCGGGAGCCTCTCCTACAATGAGCAGTTCTTC
TRBV21-1	.	TRBJ1-2	.	CASSKGATGLGYTF	TGTGCCAGCAGCAAAGGGGCTACAGGACTTGGCTACACCTTC
TRBV27	TRBD1	TRBJ2-7	.	CASSNYRGPYEQYF	TGTGCCAGCAGTAATTACAGGGGTCCCTACGAGCAGTACTTC
TRBV19	.	TRBJ2-5	few	CASSIVGSQETQYF	TGTGCCAGTAGTATAGTCGGGAGCCAAGAGACCCAGTACTTC
TRBV19	TRBD1	TRBJ2-5	few	CASSRNRGTLETQYF	TGTGCCAGTAGTCGGAACAGGGGGACTCTGGAGACCCAGTACTTC
TRBV29-1	.	TRBJ1-2	few	CSVEWGASYGYTF	TGCAGCGTTGAATGGGGGGCTAGCTATGGCTACACCTTC
TRBV6-1	.	TRBJ2-5	few	CASSARLETQYF	TGTGCCAGCAGTGCCCGTTTAGAGACCCAGTACTTC
TRBV5-4	TRBD1	TRBJ1-1	few	CASSTGVVAFF	TGTGCCAGCAGTACAGGGGTCGTGGCTTTCTTT
TRBV5-6	.	TRBJ1-5	.	CASSSHSNQPQHF	TGTGCCAGCAGCTCACATAGCAATCAGCCCCAGCATTTT
TRBV13	TRBD1	TRBJ2-3	.	CASSINRGQGTDTQYF	TGTGCCAGCAGCATAAACAGGGGACAGGGCACAGATACGCAGTATTTT
TRBV2	.	TRBJ2-2	.	CASSARWGLDGELFF	TGTGCCAGCAGCGCTCGGTGGGGGCTGGACGGGGAGCTGTTTTTT
TRBV7-2	.	TRBJ1-1	few	CASSLVGATEAFF	TGTGCCAGCAGCTTAGTGGGGGCCACTGAAGCTTTCTTT
TRBV7-9	.	TRBJ1-4	few	CASSLGLNNEKLFF	TGTGCCAGCAGCTTGGGACTCAATAATGAAAAACTGTTTTTT
TRBV5-1	.	TRBJ2-3	.	CASSQEDTQYF	TGCGCCAGCAGCCAGGAGGATACGCAGTATTTT
TRBV10-3	.	TRBJ1-2	few	CAIRDTGLSGYTF	TGTGCCATCAGGGACACAGGCTTGAGCGGCTACACCTTC
TRBV4-3	TRBD1	TRBJ2-7	few	CASSQEQGAYYEQYF	TGCGCCAGCAGCCAGGAACAGGGGGCGTACTACGAGCAGTACTTC
TRBV5-1	TRBD1	TRBJ1-2	.	CASRLVPGQNYGYTF	TGCGCCAGCAGACTGGTCCCGGGACAGAACTATGGCTACACCTTC
TRBV19	.	TRBJ2-5	.	CASSMGSLRETQYF	TGTGCCAGTAGTATGGGGTCCTTACGGGAGACCCAGTACTTC
TRBV29-1	.	TRBJ2-4	.	CSGKVDTGNIQYF	TGCAGCGGAAAAGTGGACACGGGAAACATTCAGTACTTC
TRBV30	TRBD1	TRBJ2-7	.	CACLPRQGEKAYEQYF	TGTGCCTGCCTCCCTCGACAGGGCGAAAAAGCCTACGAGCAGTACTTC
TRBV11-1	.	TRBJ1-1	.	CASSWPGMTEAFF	TGTGCCAGCAGCTGGCCGGGGATGACTGAAGCTTTCTTT
TRBV7-2	.	TRBJ2-3	.	CASSLAPPPDTQYF	TGTGCCAGCAGCTTAGCCCCCCCGCCAGATACGCAGTATTTT
TRBV7-2	.	TRBJ2-7	.	CASSLDGPGEQYF	TGTGCCAGCAGCTTAGATGGGCCCGGCGAGCAGTACTTC
TRBV7-9	.	TRBJ2-7	.	CASSSEGRTGEQYF	TGTGCCAGCAGCTCGGAGGGCAGAACGGGCGAGCAGTACTTC